This TCR beta chain comes out of a study of blood T cells in healthy people across ages. Background on the study: About one barcoded TCR beta cDNA was captured per two T cells.

Then a second PCR, running roughly 7 to 11 cycles, was carried out with a sample-barcoded 5' primer and a J-beta primer mix. No fewer than 3 million CDR3-containing paired-end reads came from each sample. Using its own MiXCR run on the 5' RACE reads, TCRdb lists one record per CDR3 protein. The profile shows about 640,000 distinct CDR3 sequences, around three fifths of them singletons. The CDR3 loop spans 13 amino acids. CDR1 is SGHKS, CDR2 YYEKEE, per germline (reference sequence). The J segment lost 3 bases and the V segment lost 3 bases, leaving 2 bases of the junction unmatched. The clonotype comes from a man in his 60s in good health. The specimen was blood. The chain joins TRBV5-5 to TRBJ1-2, with 7 bases matching TRBD1. CDR3 coding DNA: TGTGCCAGCAGCTGGGACAGCGACTATGGCTACACCTTC. Translating gives CASSWDSDYGYTF.